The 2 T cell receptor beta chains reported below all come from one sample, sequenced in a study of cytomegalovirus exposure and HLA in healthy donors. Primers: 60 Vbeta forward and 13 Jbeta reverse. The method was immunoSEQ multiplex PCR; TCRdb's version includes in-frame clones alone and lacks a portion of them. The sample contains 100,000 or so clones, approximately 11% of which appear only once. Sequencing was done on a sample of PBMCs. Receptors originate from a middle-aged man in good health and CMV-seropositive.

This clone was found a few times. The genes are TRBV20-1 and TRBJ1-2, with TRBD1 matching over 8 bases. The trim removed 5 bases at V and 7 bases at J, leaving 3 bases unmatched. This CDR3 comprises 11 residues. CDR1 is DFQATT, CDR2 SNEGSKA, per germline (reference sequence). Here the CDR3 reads CSAPGGGGYTF. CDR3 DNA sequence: TGCAGTGCTCCAGGGGGCGGTGGCTACACCTTC.

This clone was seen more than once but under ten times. The CDR3 region is CASSLAGATGELFF. The CDR3 nucleotides are TGTGCCAGCAGCCTAGCGGGAGCCACCGGGGAGCTGTTTTTT. This rearrangement joins TRBV9 to TRBJ2-2; 10 nucleotides match TRBD2. J gave up 4 bases and V 4 bases, and 1 base lay outside the gene matches. The V gene's germline CDR1 is SGDLS and CDR2 YYNGEE. This CDR3 is 14 amino acids long.